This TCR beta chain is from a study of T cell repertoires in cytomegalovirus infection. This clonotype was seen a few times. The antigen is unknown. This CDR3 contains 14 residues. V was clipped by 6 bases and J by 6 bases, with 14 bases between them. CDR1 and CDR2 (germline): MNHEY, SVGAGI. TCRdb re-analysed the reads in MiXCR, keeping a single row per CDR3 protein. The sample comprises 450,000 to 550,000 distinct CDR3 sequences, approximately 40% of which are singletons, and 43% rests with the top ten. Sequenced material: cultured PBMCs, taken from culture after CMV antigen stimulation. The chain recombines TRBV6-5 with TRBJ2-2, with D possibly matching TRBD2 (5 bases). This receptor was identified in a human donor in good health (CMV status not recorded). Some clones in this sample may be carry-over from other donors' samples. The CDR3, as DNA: TGTGCCAGCAGCGACGGCCGGGATGCCGGGGAGCTGTTTTTT. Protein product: CASSDGRDAGELFF.